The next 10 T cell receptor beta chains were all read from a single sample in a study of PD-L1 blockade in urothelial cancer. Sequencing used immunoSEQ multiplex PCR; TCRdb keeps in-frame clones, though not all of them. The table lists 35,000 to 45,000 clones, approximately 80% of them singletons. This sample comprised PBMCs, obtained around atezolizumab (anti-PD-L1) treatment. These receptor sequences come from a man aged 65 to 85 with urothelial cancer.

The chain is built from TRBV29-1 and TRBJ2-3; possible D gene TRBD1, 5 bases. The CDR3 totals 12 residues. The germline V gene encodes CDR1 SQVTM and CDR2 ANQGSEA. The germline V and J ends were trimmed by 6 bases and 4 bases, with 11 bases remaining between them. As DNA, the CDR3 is TGCAGCGTCGAGATGGGGCCAGATACGCAGTATTTT. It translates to CSVEMGPDTQYF.

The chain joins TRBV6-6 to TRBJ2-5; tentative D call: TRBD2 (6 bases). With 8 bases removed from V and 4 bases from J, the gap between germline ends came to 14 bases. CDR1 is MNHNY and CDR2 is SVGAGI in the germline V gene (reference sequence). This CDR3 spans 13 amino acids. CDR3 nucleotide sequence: TGTGCCAGCTCTACTCTGGGGGGAGAGACCCAGTACTTC. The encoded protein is CASSTLGGETQYF.

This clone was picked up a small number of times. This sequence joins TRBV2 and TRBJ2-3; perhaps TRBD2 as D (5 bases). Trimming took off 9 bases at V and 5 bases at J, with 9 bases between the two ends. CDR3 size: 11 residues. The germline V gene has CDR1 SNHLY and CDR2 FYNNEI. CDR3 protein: CARGGEDTQYF. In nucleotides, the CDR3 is TGTGCCAGAGGAGGAGAAGATACGCAGTATTTT.

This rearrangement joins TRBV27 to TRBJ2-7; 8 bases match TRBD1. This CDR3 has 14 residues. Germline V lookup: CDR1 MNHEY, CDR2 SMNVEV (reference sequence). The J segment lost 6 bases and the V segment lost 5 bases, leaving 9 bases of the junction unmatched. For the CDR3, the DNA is TGTGCCAGCAGTCCGAACAGGGGGATAGGCGAGCAGTACTTC. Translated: CASSPNRGIGEQYF.

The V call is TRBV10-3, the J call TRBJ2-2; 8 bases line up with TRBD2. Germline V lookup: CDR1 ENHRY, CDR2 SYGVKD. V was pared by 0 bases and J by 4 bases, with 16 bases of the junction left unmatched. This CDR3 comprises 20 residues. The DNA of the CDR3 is TGTGCCATCAGTGAGTCCCTAGGCATAAGAGCGGGGGCCTCCACCGGGGAGCTGTTTTTT. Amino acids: CAISESLGIRAGASTGELFF.

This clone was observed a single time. The CDR3 sequence: CAISESSGGLSNEQFF. In DNA, the CDR3 is TGTGCCATCAGTGAGTCTAGTGGCGGTTTATCCAATGAGCAGTTCTTC. The rearrangement uses TRBV10-3 and TRBJ2-1, with D unclear. The CDR3 is made up of 16 amino acids. Per germline, CDR1 ENHRY and CDR2 SYGVKD. The ends were cut back, 0 bases at V and 6 bases at J, with 15 bases in the middle.

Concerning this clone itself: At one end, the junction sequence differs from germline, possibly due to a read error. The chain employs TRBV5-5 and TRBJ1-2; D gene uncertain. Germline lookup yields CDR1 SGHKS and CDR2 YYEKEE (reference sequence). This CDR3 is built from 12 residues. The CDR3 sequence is CATGRMNYGYTF. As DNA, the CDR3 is TGCGCTACGGGGAGGATGAACTATGGCTACACCTTC.

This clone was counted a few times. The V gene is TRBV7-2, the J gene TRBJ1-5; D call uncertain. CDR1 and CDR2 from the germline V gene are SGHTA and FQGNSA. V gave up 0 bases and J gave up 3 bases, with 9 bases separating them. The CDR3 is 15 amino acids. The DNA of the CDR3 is TGTGCCAGCAGCTTAGCGCACAGCAACAATCAGCCCCAGCATTTT. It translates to CASSLAHSNNQPQHF.

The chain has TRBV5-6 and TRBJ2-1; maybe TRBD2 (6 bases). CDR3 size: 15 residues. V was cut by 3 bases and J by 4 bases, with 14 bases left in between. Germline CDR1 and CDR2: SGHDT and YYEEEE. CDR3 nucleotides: TGTGCCAGCAGCTCTGTGGGACTGAAATACAATGAGCAGTTCTTC. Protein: CASSSVGLKYNEQFF.

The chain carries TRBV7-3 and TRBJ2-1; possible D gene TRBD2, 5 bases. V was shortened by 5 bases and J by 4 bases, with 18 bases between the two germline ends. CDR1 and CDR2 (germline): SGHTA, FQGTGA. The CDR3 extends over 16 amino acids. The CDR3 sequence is CASSPTGSGRYNEQFF. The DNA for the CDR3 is TGTGCCAGCAGCCCCACGGGCAGCGGACGGTACAATGAGCAGTTCTTC.